A selection of T cell receptor beta chains follows, all from one sample in a study of T cells in Graves' hyperthyroidism and ophthalmopathy. TCRdb re-called the multiplex PCR reads with MiXCR, one entry per CDR3 protein. The repertoire holds 500,000 to 550,000 distinct CDR3 sequences, just under 20% seen once, with approximately 50% in the top ten. The sequenced sample was blood. The receptors originated from a man aged 35-49 years with Graves' ophthalmopathy. The CDR3 runs from the conserved cysteine through the conserved F or W. A D gene is named only where the DNA matches it firmly. Clone size, where shown, is once, few, many, or a class for clones that have expanded.

j_call cdr3_length v_call clone_size d_call cdr3_aa cdr3_nt
TRBJ2-7 15 TRBV6-2/TRBV6-3 few NA CASSYHRDSSYEQYF TGTGCCAGCAGTTACCATCGGGATAGCTCCTACGAGCAGTACTTC
TRBJ2-7 13 TRBV4-3 NA NA CASSYSPEDEQYF TGCGCCAGCAGCTATTCCCCGGAGGACGAGCAGTACTTC
TRBJ2-1 15 TRBV7-6 few NA CASSVDLGGYNEQFF TGTGCCAGCAGCGTGGACCTTGGGGGGTACAATGAGCAGTTCTTC
TRBJ2-2 15 TRBV30 many NA CAWKTNIMNTGELFF TGTGCCTGGAAGACTAATATCATGAACACCGGGGAGCTGTTTTTT
TRBJ2-5 16 TRBV7-2 few TRBD1 CASSLRSGGGGETQYF TGTGCCAGCAGCTTAAGATCAGGGGGTGGTGGGGAGACCCAGTACTTC
TRBJ2-5 16 TRBV5-8 many TRBD2 CASSRKGTSGGETQYF TGTGCCAGCAGCCGAAAAGGGACTAGTGGGGGAGAGACCCAGTACTTC
TRBJ2-1 16 TRBV27 NA NA CASSFVGQGLNNEQFF TGTGCCAGCAGTTTCGTAGGGCAGGGGCTGAACAATGAGCAGTTCTTC
TRBJ2-7 14 TRBV6-2/TRBV6-3 many TRBD2 CASYGLAGVYEQYF TGTGCCAGCTATGGGTTAGCGGGAGTTTACGAGCAGTACTTC
TRBJ2-7 16 TRBV7-3 NA NA CASSSPGGRSSYEQYF TGTGCCAGCAGCTCCCCAGGGGGGCGATCCTCCTACGAGCAGTACTTC
TRBJ2-7 15 TRBV4-3 NA NA CASSQDGTSAYEQYF TGCGCCAGCAGCCAAGATGGGACATCCGCCTACGAGCAGTACTTC
TRBJ2-2 18 TRBV7-8 few TRBD1 CASSLDRGKIFRTGELFF TGTGCCAGCAGCTTAGACAGGGGGAAAATATTTAGGACCGGGGAGCTGTTTTTT
TRBJ2-7 15 TRBV5-8 few NA CASSLVAGNSYEQYF TGTGCCAGCAGCTTGGTGGCGGGTAACTCCTACGAGCAGTACTTC
TRBJ1-3 16 TRBV15 NA NA CATSRDLEGSGNTIYF TGTGCCACCAGCAGAGACCTGGAGGGCTCTGGAAACACCATATATTTT
TRBJ2-3 16 TRBV20-1 many TRBD1 CSALRGQEDITDTQYF TGCAGTGCCCTCCGCGGACAGGAGGATATCACAGATACGCAGTATTTT
TRBJ2-7 15 TRBV28 many NA CASSLRQVLPYEQYF TGTGCCAGCAGTTTGCGACAGGTTCTTCCCTACGAGCAGTACTTC
TRBJ1-1 12 TRBV6-4 few NA CASSSLTGEAFF TGTGCCAGCAGTTCCCTGACAGGCGAAGCTTTCTTT
TRBJ2-2 15 TRBV10-2 NA TRBD1 CASSEQGVNTGELFF TGCGCCAGCAGTGAGCAGGGGGTGAACACCGGGGAGCTGTTTTTT
TRBJ2-3 12 TRBV6-1 few NA CASRGTRDTQYF TGTGCCAGCAGGGGAACGAGAGATACGCAGTATTTT
TRBJ2-2 13 TRBV7-8 many NA CASSLAIPGELFF TGTGCCAGCAGCTTAGCGATCCCCGGGGAGCTGTTTTTT
TRBJ1-4 15 TRBV7-2 NA NA CASSLGSRVREKLFF TGTGCCAGCAGCTTAGGGAGCAGGGTCCGGGAAAAACTGTTTTTT
TRBJ2-7 14 TRBV9 NA NA CASSVNDRTYEQYF TGTGCCAGCAGCGTAAATGACAGGACCTACGAGCAGTACTTC
TRBJ2-3 15 TRBV20-1 many TRBD1 CSARSRTGFTDTQYF TGCAGTGCTAGAAGCCGGACAGGGTTCACAGATACGCAGTATTTT
TRBJ2-1 16 TRBV18 many TRBD1 CASSPYQGQVYNEQFF TGTGCCAGCTCACCATATCAAGGACAGGTCTACAATGAGCAGTTCTTC
TRBJ2-7 14 TRBV12-3/TRBV12-4 many TRBD1 CASSLRQGAYEQYF TGTGCCAGCAGTTTGAGGCAGGGGGCATACGAGCAGTACTTC
TRBJ1-2 15 TRBV19 few NA CASSVRPGANYGYTF TGTGCCAGTAGTGTCAGACCGGGTGCTAACTATGGCTACACCTTC
TRBJ1-1 15 TRBV4-1 many TRBD1 CASSQDGTGGTEAFF TGCGCCAGCAGCCAAGATGGGACAGGGGGCACTGAAGCTTTCTTT
TRBJ2-1 13 TRBV14 NA NA CASSQEGLRPQFF TGTGCCAGCAGCCAAGAGGGGTTACGTCCCCAGTTCTTC
TRBJ2-1 19 TRBV11-3 NA NA CASSYRPLRQANICNEQFF TGTGCCAGCAGCTACCGACCCCTTAGACAGGCAAACATCTGCAATGAGCAGTTCTTC
TRBJ1-5 12 TRBV2 NA NA CASSVDHQPQHF TGTGCCAGCAGTGTGGATCATCAGCCCCAGCATTTT